The next 21 T cell receptor beta chains were all read from a single sample in a study of identifying expanded T cells in peripheral blood. Sequencing was performed with immunoSEQ multiplex PCR; in TCRdb, only in-frame clones are kept and a portion is missing. In the table there are some 78,000 clones, roughly 84% of which are singletons. Sequencing was carried out using blood. The receptors were gathered from a person aged 18 to 75 in good health.

V gene TRBV7-2 combines with J gene TRBJ2-7; a weak D match, TRBD2 (5 bases). Trimming cost V 3 bases and J 7 bases, with 13 bases left between them. CDR3 length: 13 amino acids. CDR1 and CDR2 (germline): SGHTA, FQGNSA. The CDR3: CASSFQTTGEQYF. CDR3 nucleotides: TGTGCCAGCAGCTTCCAGACTACCGGGGAGCAGTACTTC.

The chain carries TRBV27 and TRBJ1-4; unclear D gene. Per the germline V gene, CDR1 is MNHEY and CDR2 is SMNVEV (reference sequence). The V end lost 2 bases, the J end lost 4 bases, and 11 bases lay between the germline ends. The CDR3 spans 15 residues. The CDR3 DNA reads TGTGCCAGCAGTTTACAGCTTGCTAATAATGAAAAACTGTTTTTT. Protein sequence: CASSLQLANNEKLFF.

The CDR3 nucleotides are TGCGCCTCTACCCCGGCGGGCGGGTTGGAGACCCAGTACTTC. It encodes CASTPAGGLETQYF. The chain combines TRBV5-1 with TRBJ2-5, with a tentative D call TRBD2 (5 bases). Germline V gene sequence: CDR1 SGHRS, CDR2 YFSETQ. The germline V and J ends were trimmed by 10 bases and 5 bases, with 21 bases remaining between them. This CDR3 comprises 14 residues.

The V gene is TRBV19, the J gene TRBJ1-4; D is uncertain. The V end lost 6 bases, the J end lost 0 bases, and 8 bases lay between the germline ends. The CDR3 has 14 amino acids. The germline CDR1 and CDR2 sequences are LNHDA and SQIVND (reference sequence). Here the CDR3 DNA reads TGTGCCAGTAGGTGGACGGCAACTAATGAAAAACTGTTTTTT. It is translated as CASRWTATNEKLFF.

J is TRBJ2-7 and V is TRBV18; 9 bases match TRBD2. Germline-derived CDR1 and CDR2 are KGHSH and LQKENI. The CDR3 runs 14 residues. V dropped 2 bases and J dropped 13; count of bases not matched to a gene: 12. CDR3 residues: CASSPVSREGLVYF. CDR3 bases: TGTGCCAGCTCACCAGTGTCGCGGGAGGGCCTGGTTTACTTC.

V gene TRBV5-6 combines with J gene TRBJ1-5; TRBD1 agrees at 8 bases. Looked up from germline, CDR1 is SGHDT and CDR2 is YYEEEE. V lost 3 bases to trimming and J lost 1 base; unmatched junction nucleotides: 3. The CDR3 consists of 15 residues. This CDR3 reads CASSSGQASNQPQHF. DNA for the CDR3: TGTGCCAGCAGCTCGGGACAGGCGAGCAATCAGCCCCAGCATTTT.

This clone showed up many times. The rearrangement joins TRBV2 to TRBJ2-7; TRBD1 matches 8 bases. The CDR3 runs 12 residues. CDR1 is SNHLY and CDR2 is FYNNEI in the germline V gene. After removal of 8 bases from V and 3 bases from J, the junction contained 3 bases not matched to a gene. The CDR3 is CASADRGYEQYF. The CDR3 DNA reads TGTGCCAGCGCAGACAGGGGCTACGAGCAGTACTTC.

This sequence joins TRBV5-1 and TRBJ2-1; possibly TRBD2 for D (6 bases). CDR3 length: 15 amino acids. Germline lookup yields CDR1 SGHRS and CDR2 YFSETQ. V was clipped by 0 bases and J by 0 bases, with 7 bases between them. The CDR3 DNA is TGCGCCAGCAGCTTGGGCGGGACCTCCTACAATGAGCAGTTCTTC. Protein sequence: CASSLGGTSYNEQFF.

J is TRBJ2-7 and V is TRBV28; TRBD1 is a possible D gene (5 bases). Trimming removed 7 bases from V and 2 bases from J, with 12 bases in between. Germline CDR1 MDHEN, CDR2 SYDVKM. The CDR3 spans 13 residues. CDR3 amino acids: CASTSWGAYEQYF. In DNA, the CDR3 is TGTGCCAGCACCTCGTGGGGCGCCTACGAGCAGTACTTC.

This chain uses TRBV29-1 with TRBJ2-2; a possible D gene is TRBD2 (5 bases). V lost 7 bases and J lost 4, with 16 bases in between. Germline V CDR1 and CDR2: SQVTM, ANQGSEA. The CDR3 runs to 14 residues. The CDR3 sequence: CSAELGRGTGELFF. The DNA of the CDR3 is TGCAGCGCCGAACTAGGGCGTGGCACCGGGGAGCTGTTTTTT.

The chain couples TRBV7-9 to TRBJ1-2; 9 bases agree with TRBD1. This CDR3 contains 14 residues. V was pared by 5 bases and J by 8 bases, with 9 bases of the junction left unmatched. The germline gives CDR1 SEHNR, CDR2 FQNEAQ (reference sequence). The CDR3 bases are TGTGCCAGCAGCCCCTTACAGGGGGCGAAGGGCTACACCTTC. Encoded protein: CASSPLQGAKGYTF.

The V call is TRBV5-1, the J call TRBJ1-4, with D perhaps TRBD1 (6 bases). This CDR3 has 17 amino acids. CDR1 is SGHRS and CDR2 is YFSETQ in the germline V gene. With 1 base removed from V and 2 bases from J, the gap between germline ends came to 15 bases. CDR3 DNA: TGCGCCAGCAGCTTGACAGGAGGGGGGATCACTAATGAAAAACTGTTTTTT. It encodes CASSLTGGGITNEKLFF.

This CDR3 is CASSDPYEQYF. CDR3 bases: TGTGCCAGCAGTGACCCCTACGAGCAGTACTTC. This sequence joins TRBV6-1 and TRBJ2-7; D is ambiguous. This CDR3 region has 11 residues. Germline values: CDR1 MNHNS, CDR2 SASEGT. Trimming took 3 bases from V and 2 from J, leaving 2 bases between them.

The table lists this clone with a count of one. V usage is TRBV19 and J usage is TRBJ1-2; D is unresolved. The V end was cut by 5 bases, the J end by 8 bases, with 15 bases between. CDR1 and CDR2 from the germline V gene are LNHDA and SQIVND (reference sequence). This CDR3 contains 13 residues. The CDR3 DNA reads as TGTGCCAGTAGTCTCTCCCCGGAGGCGGGCTACACCTTC. This translates into CASSLSPEAGYTF.

The V call is TRBV7-2, the J call TRBJ1-5, with TRBD1 as a possible D gene (5 bases). The germline V gene encodes CDR1 SGHTA and CDR2 FQGNSA. CDR3 size: 15 residues. V dropped 4 bases and J dropped 8 bases, with 18 bases sitting between them. CDR3 in DNA: TGTGCCAGCAGCTCCCAAGGGGCTACCGTGGAGCCCCAGCATTTT. Protein: CASSSQGATVEPQHF.

This chain links TRBV28 with TRBJ2-5; D unclear. The length of the CDR3 is 14 residues. Germline CDR1 is MDHEN and CDR2 is SYDVKM. V was trimmed by 1 base and J by 7 bases, leaving 13 bases between them. The CDR3 region is CASSLSGSLGTQYF. The DNA for the CDR3 is TGTGCCAGCAGTTTATCCGGGTCTCTTGGGACCCAGTACTTC.

The CDR3 reads CASSIQGSEQFF. The CDR3 DNA follows: TGTGCCAGCAGCATACAGGGAAGTGAGCAGTTCTTC. The chain uses TRBV5-6 and TRBJ2-1; D perhaps matches TRBD1 (6 bases). The V end lost 4 bases, the J end lost 9 bases, and 11 bases lay between the germline ends. The CDR3 has 12 amino acids. Germline V gene lookup returns CDR1 SGHDT and CDR2 YYEEEE.

The rearrangement links TRBV29-1 to TRBJ2-7; D might be TRBD1 or TRBD2, each matching 5 bases. Germline V lookup: CDR1 SQVTM, CDR2 ANQGSEA. The CDR3 totals 12 residues. In DNA form, the CDR3 reads TGCAGTGCCGGGACGGGGACCTACGAGCAGTACTTC. It encodes CSAGTGTYEQYF.

The J gene is TRBJ1-5, the V gene TRBV28, with a weak D call TRBD1 (5 bases). This CDR3 has 17 residues. Germline loops: CDR1 MDHEN, CDR2 SYDVKM. Trimming cost V 1 base and J 4 bases, with 17 bases left between them. The CDR3 bases are TGTGCCAGCAGTTTATTCAGTGGGGGAAGGTTGAATCAGCCCCAGCATTTT. Protein product: CASSLFSGGRLNQPQHF.

The chain uses TRBV5-1 and TRBJ2-1, with D possibly TRBD1 on 5 matching bases. Germline values: CDR1 SGHRS, CDR2 YFSETQ. This CDR3 region has 13 residues. The V gene lost 0 bases and the J gene lost 12 bases, with 13 bases spanning the gap. The CDR3 coding sequence is TGCGCCAGCAGCTTGGACAGGACCAAACCGCAGTTCTTC. Translation: CASSLDRTKPQFF.

The chain couples TRBV7-9 to TRBJ1-4; 7 bases align to TRBD1. The germline V gene encodes CDR1 SEHNR and CDR2 FQNEAQ (reference sequence). The trim removed 6 bases at V and 4 bases at J, leaving 11 bases unmatched. The CDR3 has 16 amino acids. CDR3 DNA sequence: TGTGCCAGCAGATCCAAGGGACAGAGCCGTAATGAAAAACTGTTTTTT. It is translated as CASRSKGQSRNEKLFF.